This T cell receptor (beta chain) was found in a study of T cell clonotyping in hematopoietic cell transplantation. Study context: Recipient samples before transplant were obtained post-cytoreduction. Study-wide points: CD4 and CD8 repertoire contributions could not be separated without sorting. Few recipient clonotypes overlapped donors; over 97% were de novo at given depth. Recipient TCR diversity dropped after transplant; expanded clonotypes rose from day 30 to 180.

The time point: recipient sample about 28 days before transplant, after cytoreduction. The CDR3 consists of 14 residues. Trimming removed 3 bases at V and 3 bases at J, with 14 bases between. Germline CDR1 reads GTSNPN; CDR2 reads SVGIG (reference sequence). Notes on this clone: Its antigen remains unknown.

Using immunoSEQ multiplex PCR, the repertoire was profiled, and TCRdb retains in-frame clones only, with some absent. The sample yields approximately 10,000 clones, about nine tenths seen once. The chain uses TRBV30 and TRBJ1-1; D gene unclear. This receptor was obtained from a woman between 50 and 59 years old with chronic myeloid leukemia. Some clones in this sample may be carry-over from other donors' samples. Sequenced here: peripheral blood mononuclear cells, sampled before stem cell transplant. The CDR3 DNA is TGTGCCTGGAGCTTTTCTGTTCGTTACACTGAAGCTTTCTTT. It codes for CAWSFSVRYTEAFF.